These T cell receptor beta chains were read from a single sample in a study of blood T cells in healthy people across ages. TCRdb analysed the 5' RACE reads with MiXCR anew, one entry per CDR3 protein. Of 800,000 to 950,000 distinct CDR3 sequences in the sample, 25% to 30% were seen once. The same data also went into a second study, on T cells of mothers and their children.

Sequencing was performed on blood. The receptors shown here come from a woman in her thirties or forties in good health. Both conserved end residues are part of each CDR3. D genes are given only for firm matches. Not every row has a clone size; where given, it reads once, few, many or a size class.

>TRBD2|TRBV20-1|TRBJ2-1|.
CSASPTRASGGVSYNEQFF
TGCAGTGCTAGCCCTACCAGAGCTAGCGGGGGGGTCTCCTACAATGAGCAGTTCTTC
>TRBD1|TRBV9|TRBJ2-7|many
CASSIGQGNYEQYF
TGTGCCAGCAGCATCGGACAGGGTAACTACGAGCAGTACTTC
>.|TRBV14|TRBJ1-1|.
CASSRETRNTEAFF
TGTGCCAGCAGCCGAGAAACCAGGAACACTGAAGCTTTCTTT
>.|TRBV28|TRBJ1-4|few
CASSFFGWQGNEKLFF
TGTGCCAGCAGTTTTTTCGGTTGGCAGGGGAATGAAAAACTGTTTTTT
>.|TRBV18|TRBJ2-7|many
CASSPPGSAIREQYF
TGTGCCAGCTCACCACCGGGGTCGGCTATTCGGGAGCAGTACTTC
>.|TRBV7-2|TRBJ2-1|many
CASSPAAGPNFEQFF
TGTGCCAGCAGCCCCGCCGCGGGTCCTAATTTTGAGCAGTTCTTC
>TRBD2|TRBV7-2|TRBJ2-1|many
CASSRPGGLGRQFF
TGTGCCAGCAGCCGTCCGGGGGGGCTGGGGCGGCAGTTCTTC
>.|TRBV5-1|TRBJ2-5|.
CASSLRQDQYF
TGCGCCAGCAGCCTAAGACAGGATCAGTACTTC
>TRBD1|TRBV29-1|TRBJ2-7|many
CSVKRQGAYEQYF
TGCAGCGTGAAGAGGCAGGGGGCCTACGAGCAGTACTTC
>.|TRBV29-1|TRBJ1-1|few
CSVEGAGDTEAFF
TGCAGCGTTGAAGGTGCGGGGGACACTGAAGCTTTCTTT
>.|TRBV3-1|TRBJ2-7|many
CASSQGGTGGEQYF
TGTGCCAGCAGCCAAGGGGGTACAGGCGGCGAGCAGTACTTC
>TRBD2|TRBV5-1|TRBJ2-1|.
CASSLITGGGEDEQFF
TGCGCCAGCAGCTTGATCACCGGCGGGGGAGAGGATGAGCAGTTCTTC
>.|TRBV3-1|TRBJ2-1|few
CASSQGSAEQFF
TGTGCCAGCAGCCAAGGATCAGCTGAGCAGTTCTTC
>TRBD2|TRBV27|TRBJ2-2|few
CASSRTSEYGELFF
TGTGCCAGCAGCCGGACTAGCGAGTACGGGGAGCTGTTTTTT
>.|TRBV7-9|TRBJ2-3|few
CASSLASVSPSTDTQYF
TGTGCCAGCAGCTTAGCGTCCGTCAGCCCTAGCACAGATACGCAGTATTTT
>TRBD1|TRBV10-3|TRBJ1-2|.
CAISEQGVPHGYTF
TGTGCCATCAGTGAACAGGGGGTCCCCCATGGCTACACCTTC
>TRBD1|TRBV12-3/TRBV12-4|TRBJ2-4|few
CASSRDRGNIQYF
TGTGCCAGCAGCCGGGACAGAGGAAACATTCAGTACTTC
>.|TRBV11-2|TRBJ1-1|few
CASSGGDGRNTEAFF
TGTGCCAGCAGCGGGGGGGACGGACGGAACACTGAAGCTTTCTTT
>.|TRBV29-1|TRBJ1-2|many
CSVEDLDYGYTF
TGCAGCGTTGAAGATCTGGACTATGGCTACACCTTC